This section outlines one T cell receptor beta chain sequence together with its context. As yet, its antigen is unknown. Measured with immunoSEQ multiplex PCR; TCRdb has only the in-frame clones, and not every one. Of about 110,000 clones in the sample, about 84% were seen once. This specimen comes from a study of radiotherapy plus CTLA-4 blockade in lung cancer. The wider study: Overall, 15% to 20% of patients showed an objective response, while approximately 28% attained disease control.

This CDR3 has 13 amino acids. V lost 7 bases, J lost 2 bases, and 11 bases lay in between. Germline CDR1 reads SNHLY; CDR2 reads FYNNEI. Study-wide results and limits: Increased serum interferon-beta after radiation also reportedly predicted response strongly. Radiotherapy with ipilimumab was followed by blood expansion of tumor-derived clones.

The clonotype comes from a human donor with non-small cell lung cancer that progressed on radiotherapy plus ipilimumab. Some clones in this sample may be carry-over from other donors' samples. The chain combines TRBV2 with TRBJ2-5, with D hard to call. The source was peripheral blood, collected from a patient treated with radiotherapy plus ipilimumab. The DNA of the CDR3 is TGTGCCAGCAACATGGTGCAGCAAGAGACCCAGTACTTC. As protein: CASNMVQQETQYF.